The clone carrying this TCR beta chain showed up just once. CDR3 length: 15 amino acids. The V gene lost 3 bases and the J gene lost 4 bases, with 13 bases spanning the gap. Germline CDR1 reads SGHVS; CDR2 reads FQNEAQ. This record comes from a study of shared clonotypes between healthy human individuals. Authors' data handling: Filtering differed for immunoSEQ, which gave only junction sequences without quality scores. Libraries were prepared by immunoSEQ multiplex PCR; TCRdb keeps only in-frame clonotypes and omits some of them. V and J calls and clone size come straight from that table; D and trimming were deduced from the DNA. The table lists 650,000 to 700,000 clones, roughly 87% of them singletons.

Source material: memory CD8+ T cells from PBMCs. Described subset: CD45RO+ cells pooled with CCR7-negative TemRA cells. The sequence was collected from a man younger than 35 in good health. Some clones in this sample may be carry-over from other donors' samples. V and J are TRBV7-8 and TRBJ1-5; D is unresolved. In DNA form, the CDR3 reads TGTGCCAGCAGCTTTTTTTTAGGGAAAAATCAGCCCCAGCATTTT. As protein: CASSFFLGKNQPQHF.